Listed below are T cell receptor beta chains from one sample, sequenced in a study of shared clonotypes between healthy human individuals. Some clones are missing from TCRdb's copy, which holds only in-frame ones; the method was immunoSEQ multiplex PCR. Of about 1.5 million clones listed, 95% to 97% were seen once; the top ten hold approximately 1.2%. Sequencing was done on a sample of naive CD4+ T cells sorted from blood. Every receptor here comes from a young man in good health. Both conserved end residues are part of each CDR3. The D gene is left open where the match is weak.

j_call | d_call | v_call | cdr3_nt | cdr3_aa
TRBJ1-1 | NA | TRBV14 | TGTGCCAGCAGCCAAACGAAGCCGATGAACACTGAAGCTTTCTTT | CASSQTKPMNTEAFF
TRBJ2-7 | TRBD2 | TRBV6-5 | TGTGCCAGCAGAGTGGGGGAGGGCCCAAACGAGCAGTACTTC | CASRVGEGPNEQYF
TRBJ1-1 | NA | TRBV5-1 | TGCGCCAGCAGCGACCCATCAGGCAGCACTGAAGCTTTCTTT | CASSDPSGSTEAFF
TRBJ2-7 | TRBD1 | TRBV10-1 | TGCGCCAGCAGTCCGAGTCGGTCAGGGGGCGAGCAGTACTTC | CASSPSRSGGEQYF
TRBJ2-2 | NA | TRBV9 | TGTGCCACGGGGGAGGCGAACACCGGGGAGCTGTTTTTT | CATGEANTGELFF
TRBJ2-7 | TRBD1 | TRBV13 | TGTGCCAGCAGCTCCCGTTGGGACAGAAGATACGAGCAGTACTTC | CASSSRWDRRYEQYF
TRBJ2-1 | NA | TRBV11-2 | TGTGCCAGCAGCCTTACAGTTTTGGAGCAGTTCTTC | CASSLTVLEQFF
TRBJ2-5 | NA | TRBV15 | TGTGCCACCAGCAGAGGAACCCAAGAGACCCAGTACTTC | CATSRGTQETQYF
TRBJ2-2 | TRBD2 | TRBV27 | TGTGCCAGCAGTTTTTTGAGTGCGGGAGTGTCTGGTGTCGGGGAGCTGTTTTTT | CASSFLSAGVSGVGELFF
TRBJ1-5 | TRBD1 | TRBV30 | TGTGCCTGGAGTGCGGGACAGAGCAATCAGCCCCAGCATTTT | CAWSAGQSNQPQHF